This T cell receptor beta chain emerged from a study of OX40 agonist ivuxolimab in advanced cancers. Overall study findings and caveats: More expanded clones were found, on average, in CD8+ than in CD4+ T cells.

Sequencing used immunoSEQ multiplex PCR; TCRdb keeps in-frame clones, though not all of them. The sample lists about 82,000 clones, around 89% occurring once. Autoimmune disease history or systemic immunosuppression disqualified patients. The CDR3 spans 17 residues. The V gene's germline CDR1 is SGHVS and CDR2 FQNEAQ. V lost 1 base, J lost 10 bases, and 22 bases lay in between. With respect to this clone: Its target is unknown.

The chain is built from TRBV7-8 and TRBJ1-4; D not certain. The sample in question was CD4+ or CD8+ T cells sorted from blood, obtained in a trial of the OX40 agonist ivuxolimab. The receptor's source is an adult with an advanced solid tumor such as melanoma, head and neck, liver or kidney cancer. The CDR3 loop reads CASSLETTASGRVKLFF. CDR3 bases: TGTGCCAGCAGCTTAGAAACTACGGCTTCGGGGAGAGTAAAACTGTTTTTT.